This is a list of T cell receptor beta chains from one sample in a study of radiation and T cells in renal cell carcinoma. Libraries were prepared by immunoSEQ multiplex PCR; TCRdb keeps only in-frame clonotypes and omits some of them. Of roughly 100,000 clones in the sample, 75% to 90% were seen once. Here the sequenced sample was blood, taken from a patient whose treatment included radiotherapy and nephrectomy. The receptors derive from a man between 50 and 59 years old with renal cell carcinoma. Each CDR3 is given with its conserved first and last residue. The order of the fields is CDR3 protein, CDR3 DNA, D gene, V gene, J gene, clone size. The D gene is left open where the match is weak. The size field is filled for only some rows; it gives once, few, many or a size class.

CASSPSQSNEGYGYTF	TGTGCCAGCAGCCCGAGTCAGTCCAACGAGGGCTATGGCTACACCTTC	NA	TRBV5-8	TRBJ1-2	NA
CASSGTANSNQPQHF	TGTGCCAGTAGTGGGACAGCGAATAGCAATCAGCCCCAGCATTTT	TRBD1	TRBV19	TRBJ1-5	NA
CASSSAGTSRRGEYNEQFF	TGTGCTAGCAGCTCTGCCGGGACTAGCAGGAGAGGGGAGTACAATGAGCAGTTCTTC	TRBD2	TRBV7-7	TRBJ2-1	NA
CASSSEPVPNADTQYF	TGCGCCAGCAGCTCTGAGCCAGTTCCAAATGCAGATACGCAGTATTTT	NA	TRBV5-1	TRBJ2-3	NA
CASTYGVGTPYGYTF	TGTGCCAGCACCTACGGGGTCGGAACCCCCTATGGCTACACCTTC	NA	TRBV6-6	TRBJ1-2	NA
CSGLLAGVNTQYF	TGCAGCGGACTACTAGCGGGAGTTAATACGCAGTATTTT	TRBD2	TRBV29-1	TRBJ2-3	NA
CASSPLAGTPGEQYF	TGCGCCAGCAGCCCACTAGCGGGTACGCCGGGTGAGCAGTACTTC	TRBD2	TRBV5-1	TRBJ2-7	NA
CASSSGWSNQPQHF	TGTGCCAGCAGTTCAGGGTGGAGCAATCAGCCCCAGCATTTT	NA	TRBV27	TRBJ1-5	NA
CASSLVAGASSGNTIYF	TGTGCCAGCAGCTTGGTCGCAGGGGCGAGCTCTGGAAACACCATATATTTT	NA	TRBV5-6	TRBJ1-3	NA
CAWTVGTSEQYF	TGTGCCTGGACCGTCGGGACTAGCGAGCAGTACTTC	TRBD2	TRBV30	TRBJ2-7	once
CASSLGTIQETQYF	TGTGCCAGCAGCTTGGGGACAATACAAGAGACCCAGTACTTC	NA	TRBV7-8	TRBJ2-5	NA
CASSLGGDVGPQHF	TGTGCCAGCAGCTTAGGGGGGGACGTTGGGCCCCAGCATTTT	NA	TRBV7-2	TRBJ1-5	NA
CASKITPGPNPYEQYF	TGTGCCAGCAAAATAACTCCGGGACCGAACCCGTACGAGCAGTACTTC	NA	TRBV7-8	TRBJ2-7	NA
CASTQGVPRDNEKLFF	TGTGCCAGTACACAGGGGGTCCCCAGGGATAATGAAAAACTGTTTTTT	TRBD1	TRBV19	TRBJ1-4	NA
CAWGAGAGGMNTGELFF	TGTGCCTGGGGAGCGGGGGCAGGGGGTATGAACACCGGGGAGCTGTTTTTT	NA	TRBV30	TRBJ2-2	NA
CASSVAAGGSDTQYF	TGTGCCAGCAGCGTAGCGGCGGGAGGGTCAGATACGCAGTATTTT	TRBD2	TRBV9	TRBJ2-3	NA
CASSLRRATEISYEQYF	TGCGCCAGCAGCTTACGACGAGCGACAGAAATCTCCTACGAGCAGTACTTC	NA	TRBV5-1	TRBJ2-7	NA
CASSRLVPYEQYF	TGTGCCAGCAGCCGACTAGTTCCCTACGAGCAGTACTTC	NA	TRBV6-1	TRBJ2-7	NA
CASSNTGFSNTEAFF	TGTGCCAGCAGTAACACAGGGTTTTCGAACACTGAAGCTTTCTTT	NA	TRBV6-5	TRBJ1-1	NA
CASRPSGGPFTDTQYF	TGTGCCAGTAGACCCTCCGGGGGCCCTTTCACAGATACGCAGTATTTT	NA	TRBV19	TRBJ2-3	NA
CASSVRGGFDTEAFF	TGTGCCAGTAGTGTTCGTGGAGGATTTGACACTGAAGCTTTCTTT	NA	TRBV19	TRBJ1-1	NA
CASSRGGARSDTEAFF	TGTGCCAGCAGTCGTGGGGGGGCGAGGTCGGACACTGAAGCTTTCTTT	NA	TRBV25-1	TRBJ1-1	few
CASSAVGQGSFGYTF	TGTGCCAGCAGTGCCGTGGGACAGGGTTCTTTTGGCTACACCTTC	TRBD1	TRBV6-5	TRBJ1-2	NA
CAGGQEGPKNIQYF	TGTGCCGGTGGACAGGAAGGTCCAAAAAACATTCAGTACTTC	TRBD1	TRBV2	TRBJ2-4	once
CASSLVGNYGYTF	TGTGCCAGCAGCTTGGTAGGGAACTATGGCTACACCTTC	NA	TRBV5-4	TRBJ1-2	NA
CASSVAGPGELFF	TGTGCCAGCAGCGTAGCTGGTCCCGGGGAGCTGTTTTTT	NA	TRBV9	TRBJ2-2	NA
CASSTPGERGYTF	TGTGCCAGCAGTACCCCAGGGGAGAGGGGCTACACCTTC	NA	TRBV27	TRBJ1-2	NA
CASSLTTKETQYF	TGTGCCAGCAGCTTAACAACTAAAGAGACCCAGTACTTC	NA	TRBV7-2	TRBJ2-5	NA
CASNRDRTYEQYF	TGCGCCAGCAACCGGGACAGAACCTACGAGCAGTACTTC	TRBD1	TRBV5-1	TRBJ2-7	few
CASDQGGAQDYGYTF	TGTGCCAGCGATCAGGGGGGGGCGCAAGACTATGGCTACACCTTC	TRBD1	TRBV6-1	TRBJ1-2	NA
CASSLFSTSAYTDTQYF	TGTGCCAGCAGCTTATTTTCGACTAGCGCGTACACAGATACGCAGTATTTT	TRBD2	TRBV5-6	TRBJ2-3	NA
CAIPTGGGGQPQHF	TGTGCCATTCCTACAGGCGGGGGGGGTCAGCCCCAGCATTTT	NA	TRBV19	TRBJ1-5	NA
CASSPVGTPHNEQFF	TGTGCCAGCAGCCCGGTGGGGACACCACACAATGAGCAGTTCTTC	NA	TRBV7-2	TRBJ2-1	NA
CASSYGGYTEAFF	TGTGCCAGCAGTTACGGTGGGTACACTGAAGCTTTCTTT	NA	TRBV6-5	TRBJ1-1	NA
CASNPGPTNTEAFF	TGCGCCAGCAACCCGGGACCGACGAACACTGAAGCTTTCTTT	NA	TRBV5-1	TRBJ1-1	NA
CASSGRQEIYTNQPQHF	TGTGCCAGTAGTGGAAGACAGGAAATCTATACCAATCAGCCCCAGCATTTT	NA	TRBV19	TRBJ1-5	NA
CASSYDLYEQYF	TGTGCCAGCAGTTACGATCTCTACGAGCAGTACTTC	NA	TRBV6-6	TRBJ2-7	NA
CASSLRDRGWNTEAFF	TGTGCCAGCAGCCTCCGGGACAGGGGTTGGAACACTGAAGCTTTCTTT	TRBD1	TRBV14	TRBJ1-1	NA
CASSEGPSGGPQETQYF	TGTGCCAGCAGTGAAGGCCCTAGCGGGGGACCTCAAGAGACCCAGTACTTC	TRBD2	TRBV6-1	TRBJ2-5	NA
CASRVDRIYEQYF	TGTGCCAGCAGAGTAGACAGGATCTACGAGCAGTACTTC	NA	TRBV7-8	TRBJ2-7	NA
CASSPWGSRYTDTQYF	TGCGCCAGCAGCCCCTGGGGTAGCCGCTACACAGATACGCAGTATTTT	NA	TRBV5-1	TRBJ2-3	NA
CASSWEGQITGELFF	TGTGCCAGCAGTTGGGAGGGGCAGATCACCGGGGAGCTGTTTTTT	TRBD2	TRBV27	TRBJ2-2	NA
CASSELLAGGANTDTQYF	TGCGCCAGCAGCGAACTACTAGCGGGAGGAGCGAACACAGATACGCAGTATTTT	TRBD2	TRBV5-1	TRBJ2-3	NA
CASSRTSGGANLQETQYF	TGTGCCAGCAGCCGGACTAGCGGGGGCGCGAACCTCCAAGAGACCCAGTACTTC	TRBD2	TRBV7-9	TRBJ2-5	NA
CASSTGTGRGNTIYF	TGTGCCAGCAGCACCGGGACAGGGCGCGGAAACACCATATATTTT	TRBD1	TRBV11-2	TRBJ1-3	NA
CASRLSGGSLVQYF	TGTGCCAGCAGGCTGTCGGGAGGAAGTTTGGTGCAGTACTTC	TRBD2	TRBV6-5	TRBJ2-7	NA
CASSLGRNNEQFF	TGTGCCAGCAGCTTAGGACGTAACAATGAGCAGTTCTTC	NA	TRBV7-9	TRBJ2-1	NA
CAWRGLGANVLTF	TGTGCCTGGAGGGGGCTGGGGGCCAACGTCCTGACTTTC	NA	TRBV30	TRBJ2-6	once
CASSVGLVGITDTQYF	TGTGCCAGCAGCGTAGGACTAGTTGGGATAACAGATACGCAGTATTTT	NA	TRBV9	TRBJ2-3	NA
CASSPYGTGRRETQYF	TGTGCCAGCAGCCCCTATGGGACAGGGCGGCGAGAGACCCAGTACTTC	TRBD1	TRBV14	TRBJ2-5	NA
CASSPYTDTQYF	TGTGCCAGCAGCCCGTACACAGATACGCAGTATTTT	NA	TRBV5-4	TRBJ2-3	NA
CASSLDRLLGRPGELFF	TGTGCCAGTAGTCTCGATCGACTCCTTGGGAGGCCCGGGGAGCTGTTTTTT	NA	TRBV19	TRBJ2-2	NA